The text below deals with one T cell receptor beta chain. V was clipped by 1 base and J by 10 bases, with 9 bases between them. This CDR3 is built from 12 residues. Germline V lookup: CDR1 MGHRA, CDR2 YSYEKL. Produced via immunoSEQ multiplex PCR; TCRdb's table is partial and in-frame only. The sample carries more than 200,000 clones, approximately 86% recorded once. This sample stems from a study of blood T cell repertoires in COVID-19. Study information: In each case, the material was cDNA or gDNA derived from T cells, B-cell-depleted T cells, or PBMCs.

This TCR was recovered from a human donor in a cohort sampled during active COVID-19. The J gene is TRBJ2-3, the V gene TRBV4-1, with a possible D match to TRBD2 (6 bases). Material: peripheral blood. The CDR3 sequence is CASSQGDFSQYF. The CDR3 nucleotides are TGCGCCAGCAGCCAAGGGGACTTTTCGCAGTATTTT.